Listed here is a single T cell receptor (beta chain). This sample was included in a study of pediatric ulcerative colitis. The rectum was sampled with one to two pinch biopsies at colonoscopy. Data came from immunoSEQ multiplex PCR; TCRdb stores just in-frame clones and leaves some out. The table lists around 18,000 clones, 74% of them singletons. V lost 0 bases, J lost 0 bases, and 7 bases lay in between. The CDR3 contains 16 residues. Germline V gives CDR1 SGHRS, CDR2 YFSETQ. The chain has TRBV5-1 and TRBJ2-6; D is uncertain. The material sequenced was gut tissue. This sequence was found in a boy aged 10-17 years with moderate ulcerative colitis. CDR3 DNA sequence: TGCGCCAGCAGCTTGGGACACCACTCTGGGGCCAACGTCCTGACTTTC. Translated, it gives CASSLGHHSGANVLTF.